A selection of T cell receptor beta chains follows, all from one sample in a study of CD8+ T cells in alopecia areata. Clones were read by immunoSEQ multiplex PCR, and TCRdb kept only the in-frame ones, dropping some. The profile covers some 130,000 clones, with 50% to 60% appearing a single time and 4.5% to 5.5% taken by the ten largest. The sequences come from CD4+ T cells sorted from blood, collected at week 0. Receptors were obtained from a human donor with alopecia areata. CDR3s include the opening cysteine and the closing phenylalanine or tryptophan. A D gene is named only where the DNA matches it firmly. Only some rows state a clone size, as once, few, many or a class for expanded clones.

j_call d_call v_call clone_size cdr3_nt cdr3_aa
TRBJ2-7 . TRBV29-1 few TGCAGCGGAGGGCAGGGGCTACCCTACGAGCAGTACTTC CSGGQGLPYEQYF
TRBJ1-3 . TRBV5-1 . TGCGCCAGCAGCTCCGGACATACCTCTGGAAACACCATATATTTT CASSSGHTSGNTIYF
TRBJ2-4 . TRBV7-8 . TGTGCCAGCAGCTTAGAAAACATTCAGTACTTC CASSLENIQYF
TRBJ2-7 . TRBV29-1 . TGCAGCGTCCACAGGGACAACTCCTACGAGCAGTACTTC CSVHRDNSYEQYF
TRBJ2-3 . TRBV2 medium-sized TGTGCCAGCAGTGAAGCCGGGGGAAGCACAGATACGCAGTATTTT CASSEAGGSTDTQYF
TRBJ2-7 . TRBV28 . TGTGCCAGCAGACCCCGTCACCCGGGGCGCGAGCAGTACTTC CASRPRHPGREQYF
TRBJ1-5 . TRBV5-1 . TGCGCCAGCAGCTTGGGGGGTAACCATCAGCCCCAGCATTTT CASSLGGNHQPQHF
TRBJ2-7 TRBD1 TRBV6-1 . TGTGCCAGCAGTCAGACAGGGGCAACCTACGAGCAGTACTTC CASSQTGATYEQYF
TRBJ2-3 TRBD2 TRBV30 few TGTGCCTGGAGTAGACTAGCGGGAGGCCCAGATACGCAGTATTTT CAWSRLAGGPDTQYF
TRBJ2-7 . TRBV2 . TGTGCCAGCACACCACAGGGACACGAGCAGTACTTC CASTPQGHEQYF
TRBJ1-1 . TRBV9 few TGTGCCAGCAGCGTAGCTGGCGGGGCGGAAGCTTTCTTT CASSVAGGAEAFF
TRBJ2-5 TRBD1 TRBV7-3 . TGTGCCAGCAGCCCCGGAACAGGGGTCGAGACCCAGTACTTC CASSPGTGVETQYF
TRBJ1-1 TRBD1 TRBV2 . TGTGCCAACAAACTACAGGGGGAGACTGAAGCTTTCTTT CANKLQGETEAFF
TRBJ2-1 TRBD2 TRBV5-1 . TGCGCCAGCAAAACCGAAGCGGGGGGCTATGATGGGCAGTTCTTC CASKTEAGGYDGQFF
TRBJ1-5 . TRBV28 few TGTGCCATCCACCAGGGAAATCAGCCCCAGCATTTT CAIHQGNQPQHF
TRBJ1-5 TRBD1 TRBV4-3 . TGCGCCAGCAGCCTCGACAGGGAAAATAGCAATCAGCCCCAGCATTTT CASSLDRENSNQPQHF
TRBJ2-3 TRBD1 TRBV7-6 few TGTGCCAGCAGGGACAGGGCCGCGGATACGCAGTATTTT CASRDRAADTQYF
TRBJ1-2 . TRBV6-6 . TGTGCCAGCAGTTACCACACAGGGAATGGCTACACCTTC CASSYHTGNGYTF
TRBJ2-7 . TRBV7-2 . TGTGCCAGCAGCCCCCGAGGGGCTGCCTACGAGCAGTACTTC CASSPRGAAYEQYF
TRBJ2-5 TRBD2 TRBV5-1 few TGCGCCAGCAGCTTGTCCCCGACTAGCCAGGGTCGAGAGACCCAGTACTTC CASSLSPTSQGRETQYF
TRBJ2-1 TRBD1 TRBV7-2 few TGTGCCAGCAGAGGGGGCGAATACGGTGAGCAGTTCTTC CASRGGEYGEQFF
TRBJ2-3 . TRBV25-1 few TGTGCCAGCAGTCATGGACTAAGAACAGATACGCAGTATTTT CASSHGLRTDTQYF
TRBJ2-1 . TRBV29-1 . TGCAGCGTTGACAAAGGGACCAATGAGCAGTTCTTC CSVDKGTNEQFF
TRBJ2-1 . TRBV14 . TGTGCCAGCAGCCAGGAGGGGGCCTACAATGAGCAGTTCTTC CASSQEGAYNEQFF